The 31 T cell receptor beta chains listed next were all sequenced from one sample in a study of blood T cells in healthy people across ages (dated by TCRdb to 2014 to 2015). Library preparation was by 5' RACE. The sequencer was an Illumina HiSeq 2500. A second PCR of about 6 to 11 cycles was performed with a sample-barcoded 5' primer and a J-beta primer mix. TCRdb trimmed the raw reads at Q25, called clones with MiXCR and kept productive beta chains. Rows matching on CDR3 protein sequence are summarized as one entry with the most common DNA and genes. The sample profile shows 720,000 or so distinct CDR3 sequences; roughly 43% of them were found once. Roughly 30% of the sample is taken by the ten largest. Source material: blood. Every receptor here comes from an elderly man in good health.

This rearrangement joins TRBV20-1 to TRBJ2-5; 10 bases are shared with TRBD2. CDR1 DFQATT and CDR2 SNEGSKA come from the germline V gene (reference sequence). Trimming at V came to 3 bases and at J to 11 bases, leaving 12 bases not matched to a gene. The CDR3 consists of 14 residues. CDR3: CSASALAGYNEQYF. CDR3 nucleotide sequence: TGCAGTGCTAGCGCACTAGCGGGATACAATGAGCAGTACTTC.

The rearrangement links TRBV20-1 to TRBJ2-1, with D perhaps matching TRBD1 or TRBD2 (5 bases each). The V gene lost 4 bases and the J gene lost 8 bases, with 9 bases spanning the gap. Germline CDR1 and CDR2: DFQATT and SNEGSKA (reference sequence). The CDR3 length is 11 residues. The CDR3 DNA sequence: TGCAGTGCTACGGTGGGGGATGAGCAGTTCTTC. It translates to CSATVGDEQFF.

This sequence joins TRBV9 and TRBJ2-2, with D possibly being TRBD1 (6 bases). Germline CDR1 reads SGDLS; CDR2 reads YYNGEE. This CDR3 contains 14 residues. The ends were cut back, 2 bases at V and 5 bases at J, with 10 bases in the middle. The CDR3: CASSVTGFTGELFF. The CDR3 DNA reads TGTGCCAGCAGCGTCACAGGGTTTACCGGGGAGCTGTTTTTT.

This clonotype was seen only once. The CDR3 spells CASSYSGRSSSYEQYF. CDR3 DNA: TGTGCCAGCAGTTACTCGGGAAGGAGCAGCTCCTACGAGCAGTACTTC. The chain carries TRBV6-5 and TRBJ2-7; D is ambiguous. Trimming removed 0 bases at V and 0 bases at J, with 12 bases between. This CDR3 comprises 16 residues. CDR1 is MNHEY and CDR2 is SVGAGI in the germline V gene.

This clonotype was counted only a few times. The V call is TRBV6-2 or TRBV6-3, the J call TRBJ1-2; 8 nucleotides align to TRBD1. J lost 2 bases, V lost 6 bases, and 11 bases had no gene match. This CDR3 has 16 amino acids. The V gene's germline CDR1 is MNHEY and CDR2 SVGEGT. The CDR3 DNA reads as TGTGCCAGCAGACGGGCAGGGGGCATGAGCAACTATGGCTACACCTTC. This encodes CASRRAGGMSNYGYTF.

In its sample, this clonotype was seen a few times. The rearrangement uses TRBV21-1 and TRBJ2-1. TRBV21-1 is classified as a pseudogene. The CDR3 sequence is 14 residues long. For the CDR3, the DNA is TGTGCCAGCAGCAGACCAGAGGAGAGCAATGAGCAGTTCTTC. This codes for CASSRPEESNEQFF.

The genes are TRBV6-1 and TRBJ1-2; 9 positions agree with TRBD1. CDR1 and CDR2 from the germline V gene are MNHNS and SASEGT. The CDR3 runs to 15 residues. The V segment lost 4 bases and the J segment 4 bases; nucleotides outside the gene matches: 7. This CDR3 reads CASSVQGALGYGYTF. The CDR3 region has the DNA TGTGCCAGCAGTGTACAGGGGGCGCTGGGCTATGGCTACACCTTC.

The chain combines TRBV12-3 or TRBV12-4 with TRBJ1-5; the D gene is possibly TRBD1 (5 bases). The ends were cut back, 5 bases at V and 2 bases at J, with 10 bases in the middle. The CDR3 loop spans 14 amino acids. CDR3 nucleotides: TGTGCCAGCAGTGGGGCGCGGGGCAATCAGCCCCAGCATTTT. Its translation: CASSGARGNQPQHF.

This clonotype was observed many times. CDR3 bases: TGTGCCAGCAGTTATTCGACTGGAGAGACCCAGTACTTC. Its protein product is CASSYSTGETQYF. The chain links TRBV6-5 to TRBJ2-5; D is uncertain. This CDR3 comprises 13 residues. Germline lookup yields CDR1 MNHEY and CDR2 SVGAGI. Between the trimmed V and J ends, which lost 3 bases and 4 bases, there was a span of 9 bases.

This chain connects TRBV5-4 to TRBJ1-1, with 8 bases that match TRBD1. This CDR3 region has 16 residues. The V gene end was trimmed by 4 bases and the J gene end by 1 base; junction bases not matched to a gene: 9. CDR1 and CDR2 (germline): SGHNT, YYREEE (reference sequence). The CDR3 protein is CASSRLAGGQNTEAFF. In DNA form, the CDR3 reads TGTGCCAGCAGCAGGTTGGCAGGGGGCCAGAACACTGAAGCTTTCTTT.

The rearrangement links TRBV20-1 to TRBJ2-1, with 15 bases identical to TRBD2. The V and J ends lost 2 bases and 2 bases, in that order; junction bases with no gene match: 4. The CDR3 has 17 residues. CDR1 is DFQATT and CDR2 is SNEGSKA in the germline V gene (reference sequence). The DNA for the CDR3 is TGCAGTGCTAGATCGCGGACTAGCGGGAGGGCCTACAATGAGCAGTTCTTC. Its protein product is CSARSRTSGRAYNEQFF.

The gene calls are TRBV7-6 and TRBJ2-5; 9 bases match TRBD2. V shed 5 bases and J 2 bases; nucleotides not matched to a gene: 15. Germline V gene data show CDR1 as SGHVS and CDR2 as FNYEAQ. The CDR3 is 18 amino acids. DNA for the CDR3: TGTGCCAGCAGCCCCTCAGCACCCAGCGGGAGGCCACAAGAGACCCAGTACTTC. Encoded protein: CASSPSAPSGRPQETQYF. Variable domain in full (rest from reference TRBV7-6 and TRBJ2-5): GAGVSQSPRYKVTKRGQDVALRCDPISGHVSLYWYRQALGQGPEFLTYFNYEAQQDKSGLPNDRFSAERPEGSISTLTIQRTEQRDSAMYRCASSPSAPSGRPQETQYFGPGTRLLVL.

CDR3 coding DNA: TGTGCCAGCAGCTTGTTAATACAGGGAGAGACTGAAGCTTTCTTT. It yields the protein CASSLLIQGETEAFF. This chain uses TRBV5-5 with TRBJ1-1, with D tentatively TRBD1 (6 bases). Per the germline V gene, CDR1 is SGHKS and CDR2 is YYEKEE (reference sequence). V was cut by 1 base and J by 5 bases, with 15 bases left in between. This CDR3 has 15 residues.

This clonotype was detected a few times. The junction does not match germline at one end; this may be a read error. V is TRBV18 and J is TRBJ2-5, with D possibly matching TRBD2 (5 bases). Per the germline V gene, CDR1 is KGHSH and CDR2 is LQKENI. The CDR3 runs 11 residues. CDR3 sequence: CASSGTETQYF. The DNA for the CDR3 is TGCGCCAGCAGCGGAACAGAGACCCAGTACTTC.

The chain joins TRBV7-2 to TRBJ2-7, with TRBD1 identical over 12 bases. Losses at the gene ends were 1 base for V and 6 bases for J; bases not matched to a gene: 1. The CDR3 has 14 amino acids. CDR1 and CDR2 (germline): SGHTA, FQGNSA. The CDR3 sequence: CASSLGDRGLEQYF. DNA of the CDR3: TGTGCCAGCAGCTTAGGGGACAGGGGGCTCGAGCAGTACTTC.

This chain uses TRBV4-3 with TRBJ2-5; TRBD1 might be the D (6 bases). The CDR3 totals 15 residues. Germline CDR1 and CDR2: LGHNA and YSLEER. Trimming took 1 base from V and 4 from J, leaving 13 bases between them. The CDR3 DNA is TGCGCCAGCAGCCAAGGGGCAGGGGTGAGAGAGACCCAGTACTTC. Protein: CASSQGAGVRETQYF.

V and J are TRBV20-1 and TRBJ2-2; 10 nucleotides agree with TRBD2. Germline V CDR1 and CDR2: DFQATT, SNEGSKA (reference sequence). The V gene end was trimmed by 0 bases and the J gene end by 2 bases; junction bases not matched to a gene: 9. There are 18 residues in the CDR3. The CDR3 reads CSAREAGGFSGNTGELFF. In DNA form, the CDR3 reads TGCAGTGCTAGAGAAGCGGGAGGGTTTTCGGGTAACACCGGGGAGCTGTTTTTT.

There are a few counts of this clonotype. This chain uses TRBV6-2 or TRBV6-3 with TRBJ2-3, with 7 bases matching TRBD2. This CDR3 comprises 15 residues. The germline gives CDR1 MNHEY, CDR2 SVGEGT. V was pared by 5 bases and J by 3 bases, with 8 bases of the junction left unmatched. CDR3 DNA: TGTGCCAGCAGTGATATGGGACTAAATACAGATACGCAGTATTTT. Its translation: CASSDMGLNTDTQYF.

This chain links TRBV6-2 or TRBV6-3 with TRBJ2-5, with no clear D. The CDR3 extends over 15 amino acids. Germline CDR1 reads MNHEY; CDR2 reads SVGEGT. In nucleotides, the CDR3 is TGTGCTACCTACCATCCACGGCCTCAAGGGGAGACCCAGTACTTC. It specifies CATYHPRPQGETQYF.

The chain recombines TRBV30 with TRBJ2-5, with 8 nucleotides matching TRBD1. TRBJ2-7 matches the DNA end more closely, so the J call is doubtful. The CDR3 sequence is 14 residues long. CDR1 and CDR2 from the germline V gene are GTSNPN and SVGIG (reference sequence). The CDR3 DNA sequence: TGTGCCTGGAGCAACAGGGGGAGGAACTACGAGCAGTACTTC. Protein product: CAWSNRGRNYEQYF.

This clonotype turned up a few times. The DNA of the CDR3 is TGTGCCAGCAGCTTAGGGACTCCCAACATTCAGTACTTC. Its translation: CASSLGTPNIQYF. This chain uses TRBV7-2 with TRBJ2-4; the D gene is possibly TRBD2 (5 bases). CDR1 is SGHTA, CDR2 FQGNSA, per germline. The germline V and J ends were trimmed by 1 base and 7 bases, with 8 bases remaining between them. The CDR3 totals 13 residues.

The rearrangement joins TRBV20-1 to TRBJ2-5, with 7 bases fitting TRBD2. V dropped 6 bases and J dropped 4; count of bases not matched to a gene: 11. Germline V gives CDR1 DFQATT, CDR2 SNEGSKA (reference sequence). This CDR3 comprises 14 residues. CDR3 bases: TGCAGTGCCCCCCGGAGACTAGCCGGAGAGACCCAGTACTTC. This codes for CSAPRRLAGETQYF.

This clonotype was detected a few times. The chain carries TRBV7-3 and TRBJ2-7; either TRBD1 or TRBD2 may supply D (5 bases each). V was pared by 2 bases and J by 2 bases, with 13 bases between. CDR1 is SGHTA and CDR2 is FQGTGA in the germline V gene. The CDR3 has 15 amino acids. CDR3 region: CASSLGDGSPYEQYF. CDR3 in DNA: TGTGCCAGCAGCTTAGGGGACGGGTCGCCCTACGAGCAGTACTTC.

In its sample, this clonotype was seen a few times. The V call is TRBV28, the J call TRBJ1-5; D may be TRBD1 (6 bases). This CDR3 region has 12 residues. From germline, CDR1 is MDHEN and CDR2 SYDVKM. V was trimmed by 6 bases and J by 6 bases, leaving 9 bases between them. This CDR3 reads CASSLQGQPQHF. The CDR3 coding sequence is TGTGCCAGCAGCTTACAGGGTCAGCCCCAGCATTTT.

The sample holds many counts of this clonotype. This rearrangement joins TRBV20-1 to TRBJ2-5; D is unclear. Germline V CDR1 and CDR2: DFQATT, SNEGSKA (reference sequence). The germline V and J ends were trimmed by 5 bases and 4 bases, with 17 bases remaining between them. The CDR3 spans 14 residues. The CDR3 loop reads CSARPGSTRETQYF. CDR3 bases: TGCAGTGCTCGCCCGGGTTCTACGCGAGAGACCCAGTACTTC.

A few counts support this clonotype. The chain is built from TRBV2 and TRBJ1-2; tentative D call: TRBD1 (5 bases). V was cut by 2 bases and J by 2 bases, with 9 bases left in between. The CDR3 loop spans 14 amino acids. Germline V gene lookup returns CDR1 SNHLY and CDR2 FYNNEI. CDR3 residues: CASSEWRGNYGYTF. For the CDR3, the DNA is TGTGCCAGCAGTGAATGGAGGGGAAACTATGGCTACACCTTC.

This clonotype occurred many times. V and J are TRBV7-2 and TRBJ2-5; 7 nucleotides line up with TRBD1. Germline lookup yields CDR1 SGHTA and CDR2 FQGNSA. V was pared by 5 bases and J by 3 bases, with 6 bases of the junction left unmatched. This CDR3 contains 14 residues. CDR3 amino acids: CASSRSGQKETQYF. The CDR3 region has the DNA TGTGCCAGCAGCCGTTCGGGACAGAAAGAGACCCAGTACTTC.

A few counts support this clonotype. V usage is TRBV6-2 or TRBV6-3 and J usage is TRBJ2-4; D remains ambiguous. The V and J ends lost 0 bases and 7 bases respectively, with 10 bases between them. Per germline, CDR1 MNHEY and CDR2 SVGEGT. The length of the CDR3 is 14 residues. CDR3 region: CASSYSDVSNIQYF. The CDR3 nucleotides are TGTGCCAGCAGTTACTCGGATGTCAGCAACATTCAGTACTTC.

The CDR3 spells CSARDGGRGTGELFF. The CDR3 nucleotides read TGCAGTGCTAGAGATGGGGGACGGGGCACCGGGGAGCTGTTTTTT. The chain uses TRBV20-1 and TRBJ2-2; D is perhaps TRBD1 or TRBD2 (5 bases each). The germline V gene encodes CDR1 DFQATT and CDR2 SNEGSKA (reference sequence). The CDR3 consists of 15 residues. The ends were cut back, 0 bases at V and 4 bases at J, with 12 bases in the middle.

This clonotype was observed a few times. The chain employs TRBV6-2 or TRBV6-3 and TRBJ2-1; D uncertain. This CDR3 is built from 11 residues. Trimming pared 6 bases from V and 6 bases from J, leaving 6 bases between. Germline V gene data show CDR1 as MNHEY and CDR2 as SVGEGT. CDR3 loop: CASRRSNEQFF. As DNA, the CDR3 is TGTGCCAGCAGAAGGAGCAATGAGCAGTTCTTC.

The chain is built from TRBV5-1 and TRBJ2-3; maybe TRBD2 (7 bases). Germline V CDR1 and CDR2: SGHRS, YFSETQ. The CDR3 has 15 residues. Trimming pared 0 bases from V and 5 bases from J, leaving 13 bases between. Written as DNA, the CDR3 is TGCGCCAGCAGCTTGGGGGGGGGCGATGGAGATACGCAGTATTTT. Translation gives CASSLGGGDGDTQYF. Drawing the rest from reference TRBV5-1 and TRBJ2-3, the complete variable domain is KAGVTQTPRYLIKTRGQQVTLSCSPISGHRSVSWYQQTPGQGLQFLFEYFSETQRNKGNFPGRFSGRQFSNSRSEMNVSTLELGDSALYLCASSLGGGDGDTQYFGPGTRLTVL.